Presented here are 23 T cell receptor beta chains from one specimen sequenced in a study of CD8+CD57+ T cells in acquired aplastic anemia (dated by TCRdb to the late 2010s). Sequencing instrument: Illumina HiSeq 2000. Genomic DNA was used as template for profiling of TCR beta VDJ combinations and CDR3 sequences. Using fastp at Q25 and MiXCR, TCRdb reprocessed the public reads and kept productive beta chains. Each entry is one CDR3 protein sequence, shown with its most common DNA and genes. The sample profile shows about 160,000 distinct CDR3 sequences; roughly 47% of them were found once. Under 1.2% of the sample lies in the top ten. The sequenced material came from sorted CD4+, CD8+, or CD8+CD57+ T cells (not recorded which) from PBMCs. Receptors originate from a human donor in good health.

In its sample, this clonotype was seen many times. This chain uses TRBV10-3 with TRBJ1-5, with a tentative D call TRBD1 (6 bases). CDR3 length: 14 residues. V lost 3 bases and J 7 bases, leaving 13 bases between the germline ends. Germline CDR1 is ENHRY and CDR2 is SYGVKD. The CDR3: CAISEGGYFQPQHF. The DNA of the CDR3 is TGTGCCATCAGTGAAGGGGGATACTTCCAGCCCCAGCATTTT.

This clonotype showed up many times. The CDR3 is CASSLGALGTGELFF. The CDR3 region has the DNA TGTGCCAGCAGCTTGGGGGCTTTAGGCACCGGGGAGCTGTTTTTT. The chain combines TRBV5-5 with TRBJ2-2; D not resolved. Germline assignment: CDR1 SGHKS and CDR2 YYEKEE (reference sequence). This CDR3 has 15 amino acids. V was clipped by 0 bases and J by 4 bases, with 10 bases between them.

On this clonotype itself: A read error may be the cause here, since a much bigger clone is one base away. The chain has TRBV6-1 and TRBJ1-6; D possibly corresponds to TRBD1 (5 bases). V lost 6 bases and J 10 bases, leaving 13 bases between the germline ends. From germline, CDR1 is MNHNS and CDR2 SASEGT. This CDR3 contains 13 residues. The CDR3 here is CASRGPGNSPLHF. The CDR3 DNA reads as TGTGCCAGCAGGGGACCGGGTAACTCACCCCTCCACTTT.

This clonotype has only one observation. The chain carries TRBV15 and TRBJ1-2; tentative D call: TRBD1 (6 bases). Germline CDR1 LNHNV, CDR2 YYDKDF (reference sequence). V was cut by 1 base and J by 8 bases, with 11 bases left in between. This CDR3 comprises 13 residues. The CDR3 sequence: CATSRGNREGYTF. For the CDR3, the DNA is TGTGCCACCAGCAGAGGGAACAGGGAAGGCTACACCTTC.

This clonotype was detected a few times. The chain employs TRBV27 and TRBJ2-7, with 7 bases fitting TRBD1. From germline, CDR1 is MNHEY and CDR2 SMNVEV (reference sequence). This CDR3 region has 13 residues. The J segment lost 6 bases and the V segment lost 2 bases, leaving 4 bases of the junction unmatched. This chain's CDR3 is CASSLNRGSEQYF. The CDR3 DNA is TGTGCCAGCAGTTTAAACAGGGGTAGCGAGCAGTACTTC.

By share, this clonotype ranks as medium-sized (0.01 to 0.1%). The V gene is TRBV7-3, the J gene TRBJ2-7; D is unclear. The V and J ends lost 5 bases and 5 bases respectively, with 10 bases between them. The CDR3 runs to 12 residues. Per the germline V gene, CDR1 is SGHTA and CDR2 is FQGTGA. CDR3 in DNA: TGTGCCAGCAGCCTCAATTCTAACGAGCAGTACTTC. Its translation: CASSLNSNEQYF.

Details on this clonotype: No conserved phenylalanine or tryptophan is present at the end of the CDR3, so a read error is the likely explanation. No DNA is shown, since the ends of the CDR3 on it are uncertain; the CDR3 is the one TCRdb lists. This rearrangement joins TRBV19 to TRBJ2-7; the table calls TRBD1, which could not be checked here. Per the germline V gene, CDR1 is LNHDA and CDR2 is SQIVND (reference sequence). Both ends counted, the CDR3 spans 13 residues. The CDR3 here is CASSIYGTQDLYS.

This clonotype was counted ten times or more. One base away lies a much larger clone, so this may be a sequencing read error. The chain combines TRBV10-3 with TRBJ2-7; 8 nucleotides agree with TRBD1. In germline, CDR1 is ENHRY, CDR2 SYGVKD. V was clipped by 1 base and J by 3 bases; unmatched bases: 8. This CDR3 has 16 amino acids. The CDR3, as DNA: TGTGCCATCAGTGAGTTGGGACAGGCTGGTTTCTACGAGCAGTACTTC. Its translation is CAISELGQAGFYEQYF.

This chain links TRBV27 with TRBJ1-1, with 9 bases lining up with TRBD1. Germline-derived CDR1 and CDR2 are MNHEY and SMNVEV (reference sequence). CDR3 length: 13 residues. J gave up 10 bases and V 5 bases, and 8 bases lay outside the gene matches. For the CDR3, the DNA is TGTGCCAGCAGTCCCAGCCTACAGGGGGCAGCTTTCTTT. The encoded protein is CASSPSLQGAAFF.

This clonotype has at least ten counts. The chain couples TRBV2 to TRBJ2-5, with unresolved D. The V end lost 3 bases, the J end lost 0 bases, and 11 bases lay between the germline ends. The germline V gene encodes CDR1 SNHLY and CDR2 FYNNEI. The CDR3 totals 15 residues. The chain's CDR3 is CASSELSDHQETQYF. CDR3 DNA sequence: TGTGCCAGCAGTGAGCTGTCAGACCACCAAGAGACCCAGTACTTC.

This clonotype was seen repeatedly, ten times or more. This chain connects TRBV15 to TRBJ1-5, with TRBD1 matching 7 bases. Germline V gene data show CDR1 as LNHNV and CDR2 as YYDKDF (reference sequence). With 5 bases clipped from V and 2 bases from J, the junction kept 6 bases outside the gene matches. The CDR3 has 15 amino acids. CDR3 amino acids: CATSEQGLGNQPQHF. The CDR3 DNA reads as TGTGCCACCAGCGAACAGGGGTTGGGCAATCAGCCCCAGCATTTT.

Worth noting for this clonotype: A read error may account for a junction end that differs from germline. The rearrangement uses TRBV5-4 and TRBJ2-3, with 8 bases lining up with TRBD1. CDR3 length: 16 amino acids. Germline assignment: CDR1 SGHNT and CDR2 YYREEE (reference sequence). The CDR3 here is CANSSPGQGHVPTQYF. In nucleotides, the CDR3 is TGTGCCAACAGCTCACCTGGACAGGGCCACGTGCCTACGCAGTATTTT. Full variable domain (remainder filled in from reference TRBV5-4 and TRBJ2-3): ETGVTQSPTHLIKTRGQQVTLRCSSQSGHNTVSWYQQALGQGPQFIFQYYREEENGRGNFPPRFSGLQFPNYSSELNVNALELDDSALYLCANSSPGQGHVPTQYFGPGTRLTVL.

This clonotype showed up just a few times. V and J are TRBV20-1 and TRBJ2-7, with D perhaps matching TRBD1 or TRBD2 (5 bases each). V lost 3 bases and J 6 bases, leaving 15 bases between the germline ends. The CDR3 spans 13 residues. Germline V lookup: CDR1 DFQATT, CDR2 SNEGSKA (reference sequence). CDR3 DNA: TGCAGTGCTAGCGGGACGGACACCTTCGAGCAGTACTTC. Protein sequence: CSASGTDTFEQYF.

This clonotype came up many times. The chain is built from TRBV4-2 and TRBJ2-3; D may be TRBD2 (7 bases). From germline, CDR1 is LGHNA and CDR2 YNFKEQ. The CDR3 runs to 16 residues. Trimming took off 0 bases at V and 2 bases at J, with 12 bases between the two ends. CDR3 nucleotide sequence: TGTGCCAGCAGCCAAGAAGCCGCGGGGGCCACAGATACGCAGTATTTT. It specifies CASSQEAAGATDTQYF.

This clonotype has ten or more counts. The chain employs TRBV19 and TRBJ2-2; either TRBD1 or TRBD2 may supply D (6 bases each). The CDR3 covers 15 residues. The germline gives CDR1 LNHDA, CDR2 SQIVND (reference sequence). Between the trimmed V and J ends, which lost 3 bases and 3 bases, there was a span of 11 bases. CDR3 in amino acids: CASSIGGRYTGELFF. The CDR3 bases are TGTGCCAGTAGTATTGGGGGGCGTTACACCGGGGAGCTGTTTTTT. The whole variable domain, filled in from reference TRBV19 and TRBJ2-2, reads DGGITQSPKYLFRKEGQNVTLSCEQNLNHDAMYWYRQDPGQGLRLIYYSQIVNDFQKGDIAEGYSVSREKKESFPLTVTSAQKNPTAFYLCASSIGGRYTGELFFGEGSRLTVL.

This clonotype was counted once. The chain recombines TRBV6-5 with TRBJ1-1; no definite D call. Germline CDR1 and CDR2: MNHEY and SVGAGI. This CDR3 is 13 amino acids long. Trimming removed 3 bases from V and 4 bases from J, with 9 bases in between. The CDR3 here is CASSYGEGTEAFF. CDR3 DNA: TGTGCCAGCAGTTATGGGGAGGGCACTGAAGCTTTCTTT.

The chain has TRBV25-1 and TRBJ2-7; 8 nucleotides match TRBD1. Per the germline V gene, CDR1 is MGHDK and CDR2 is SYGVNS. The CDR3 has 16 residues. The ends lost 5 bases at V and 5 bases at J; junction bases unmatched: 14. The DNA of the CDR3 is TGTGCCAGCAGTCCGCCCCCCGACAGGGGCATCAACGAGCAGTACTTC. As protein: CASSPPPDRGINEQYF.

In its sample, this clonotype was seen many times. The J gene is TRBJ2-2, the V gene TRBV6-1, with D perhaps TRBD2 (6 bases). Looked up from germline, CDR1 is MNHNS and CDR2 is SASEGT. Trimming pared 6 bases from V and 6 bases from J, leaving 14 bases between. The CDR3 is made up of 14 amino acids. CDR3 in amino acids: CASRVGLTAGELFF. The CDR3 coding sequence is TGTGCCAGCAGGGTGGGACTTACGGCCGGGGAGCTGTTTTTT.

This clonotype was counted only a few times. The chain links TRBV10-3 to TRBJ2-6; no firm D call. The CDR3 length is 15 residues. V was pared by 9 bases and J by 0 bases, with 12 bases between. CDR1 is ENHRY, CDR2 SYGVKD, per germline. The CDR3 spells CAMAWGGSGANVLTF. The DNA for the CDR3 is TGTGCCATGGCTTGGGGTGGCTCTGGGGCCAACGTCCTGACTTTC.

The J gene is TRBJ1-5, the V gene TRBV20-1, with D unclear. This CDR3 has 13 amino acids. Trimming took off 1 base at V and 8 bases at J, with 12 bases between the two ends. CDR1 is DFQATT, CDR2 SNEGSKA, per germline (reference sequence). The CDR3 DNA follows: TGCAGTGCTAGAGGGGAGGGAAAGAAGCCCCAGCATTTT. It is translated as CSARGEGKKPQHF.

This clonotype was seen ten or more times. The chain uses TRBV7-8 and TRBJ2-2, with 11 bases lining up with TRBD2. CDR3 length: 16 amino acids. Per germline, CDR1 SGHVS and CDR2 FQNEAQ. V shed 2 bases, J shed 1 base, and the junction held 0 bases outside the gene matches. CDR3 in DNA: TGTGCCAGCAGCTTACTAGCGGGGGGGAACACCGGGGAGCTGTTTTTT. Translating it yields CASSLLAGGNTGELFF.

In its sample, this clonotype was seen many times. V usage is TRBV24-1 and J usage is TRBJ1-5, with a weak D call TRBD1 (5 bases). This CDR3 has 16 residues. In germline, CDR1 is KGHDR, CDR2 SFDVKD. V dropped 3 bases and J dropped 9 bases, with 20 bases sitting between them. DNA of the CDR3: TGTGCCACCAGTGATGGGGGACGGATGGGTGAAGTGCCCCAGCATTTT. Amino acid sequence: CATSDGGRMGEVPQHF.

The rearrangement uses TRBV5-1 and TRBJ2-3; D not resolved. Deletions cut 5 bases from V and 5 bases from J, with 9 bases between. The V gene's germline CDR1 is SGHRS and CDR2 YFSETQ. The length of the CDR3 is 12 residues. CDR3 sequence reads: CASRPDGDTQYF. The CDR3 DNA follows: TGCGCCAGCAGACCGGACGGAGATACGCAGTATTTT. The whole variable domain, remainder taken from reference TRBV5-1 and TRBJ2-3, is KAGVTQTPRYLIKTRGQQVTLSCSPISGHRSVSWYQQTPGQGLQFLFEYFSETQRNKGNFPGRFSGRQFSNSRSEMNVSTLELGDSALYLCASRPDGDTQYFGPGTRLTVL.